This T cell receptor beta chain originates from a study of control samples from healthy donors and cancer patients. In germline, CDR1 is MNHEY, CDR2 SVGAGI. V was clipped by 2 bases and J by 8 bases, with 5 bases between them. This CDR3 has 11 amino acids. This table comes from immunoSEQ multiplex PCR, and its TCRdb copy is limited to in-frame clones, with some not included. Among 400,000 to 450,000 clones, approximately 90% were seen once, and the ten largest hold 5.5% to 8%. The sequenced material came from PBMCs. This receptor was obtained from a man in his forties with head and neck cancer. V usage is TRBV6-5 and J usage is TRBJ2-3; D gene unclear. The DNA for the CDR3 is TGTGCCAGCAGTTACGCCGGTACGCAGTATTTT. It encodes CASSYAGTQYF.